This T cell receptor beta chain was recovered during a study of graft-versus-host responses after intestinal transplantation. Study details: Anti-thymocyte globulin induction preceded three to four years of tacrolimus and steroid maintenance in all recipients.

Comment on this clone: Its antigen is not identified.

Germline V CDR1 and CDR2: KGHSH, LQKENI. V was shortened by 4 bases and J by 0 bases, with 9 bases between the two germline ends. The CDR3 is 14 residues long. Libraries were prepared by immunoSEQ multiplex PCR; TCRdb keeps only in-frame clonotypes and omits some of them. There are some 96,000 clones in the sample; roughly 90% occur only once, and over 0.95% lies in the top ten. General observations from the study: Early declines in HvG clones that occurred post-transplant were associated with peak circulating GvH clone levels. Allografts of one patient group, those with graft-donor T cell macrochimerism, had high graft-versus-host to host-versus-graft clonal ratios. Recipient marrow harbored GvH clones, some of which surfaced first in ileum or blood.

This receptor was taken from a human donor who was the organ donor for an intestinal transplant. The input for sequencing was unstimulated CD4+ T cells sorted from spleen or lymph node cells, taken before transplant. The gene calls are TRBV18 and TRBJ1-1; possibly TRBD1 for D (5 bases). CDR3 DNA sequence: TGTGCCAGCTCACTCACAGGTATGAACACTGAAGCTTTCTTT. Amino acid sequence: CASSLTGMNTEAFF.